The present TCR beta chain was sequenced within a study of blood T cell repertoires in COVID-19 (dated by TCRdb to 2020 to 2021). In the study overall: Samples from collaborators originated in the United States, Italy and Spain and spanned both the acute and convalescent phases of COVID-19. The material from the prospective study consisted of cDNA or gDNA derived from T cells, B-cell-depleted T cells, or PBMCs. The dataset comprised deeply sampled blood TCRbeta repertoires from subjects exposed to, actively infected with, or recovered from COVID-19. The repertoires were released in a freely available public database intended as a resource for research on the immune response to SARS-CoV-2. Samples came from the ongoing ImmuneRACE study (first 160 participants) plus 1,254 subjects from 6 global collaborators. Sample metadata almost always included a de-identified subject ID, COVID-19 status, age in years and sex. HLA class I and class II types, where available, came from metadata supplied by the sample provider rather than from assay-based typing. The study at large found these results: Clinical and demographic metadata were provided uncurated, with the amount varying by source and participant.

Here V drops 1 base and J drops 8 bases, and the junction holds 4 bases not matched to any gene. Including cysteine and phenylalanine, the CDR3 has 13 amino acids. Only CDR3 DNA is held: 39 bases, read in frame from base 1. From a lookup of the germline V gene, CDR1 and CDR2 are MDHEN and SYDVKM. This clone occurred once. Its binding antigen is unknown. It has no much larger one-base neighbor in the sample; base qualities were not kept. The collaborating institutions used their own protocols to collect whole blood in K2EDTA tubes. For TCRbeta analysis, collaborators shipped samples as frozen whole blood, isolated PBMCs, or DNA extracted from either of those sample types. The immunoSEQ Assay, a bias-controlled multiplex PCR, was used to amplify TCRbeta CDR3 regions from genomic DNA. Per the authors' processing: The number of nucleated cells in each sample was estimated by amplification of reference gene primers within the assay. Sequence reads were collapsed and filtered to measure the absolute abundance of every unique TCRbeta CDR3 rearrangement. Productive Simpson clonality was computed per sample as the square root of Simpson's diversity index over productive rearrangements. Not all clones reach the TCRdb copy of this immuneACCESS table, which keeps in-frame sequences only. Checked studies attribute under half of the gap to unresolved V genes and leave the rest unexplained. The D gene and trimming were derived from the DNA, and the V and J assignments and clone size from that table. This sample lists fewer than 250,000 clones; roughly 83% were detected once. The ten largest clones take up approximately 7.4% of the sample.

The chain is assembled from TRBV28 and TRBJ1-2; 7 of the junction bases match TRBD1. Source material: peripheral blood. The receptor comes from a woman in her 50s with acute or convalescent COVID-19. The DNA reads TGTGCCAGCAGTTTATCGCAGGGGGGCGGCTACACCTTC. Its coded protein is CASSLSQGGGYTF.